The 9 T cell receptor beta chains below all came from one sample that was sequenced in a study of human T cells and chemical hapten exposure. The time point was: patch test 3, about 24 weeks after DPC sensitization. Treatment in this sample: therapeutic diphenylcyclopropenone sensitization with weekly scalp DPC. TCRdb itself ran the RACE reads through MiXCR, one entry per CDR3 protein. This sample has some 110,000 distinct CDR3 sequences, with approximately 36% found just once. Sequenced material: whole blood, taken in connection with sensitization to the hapten diphenylcyclopropenone (DPC). Source of these receptors: a man aged 40-49 years with alopecia areata. Some clones in this sample may be carry-over from other donors' samples.

This sequence joins TRBV6-1 and TRBJ2-7; D is perhaps TRBD1 (6 bases). Germline V gene data show CDR1 as MNHNS and CDR2 as SASEGT. The CDR3 loop spans 12 amino acids. Trimming shortened V by 2 bases and J by 6 bases, and 8 bases separated the two germline ends. DNA of the CDR3: TGTGCCAGCAGTGAACAGGGGCGCGAGCAGTACGTC. This codes for CASSEQGREQYV.

This clonotype appeared a single time. The chain has TRBV20-1 and TRBJ2-3; 10 positions agree with TRBD2. CDR3 length equals 13 residues. Germline V gene sequence: CDR1 DFQATT, CDR2 SNEGSKA (reference sequence). V shed 7 bases and J 4 bases; nucleotides not matched to a gene: 5. CDR3 coding DNA: TGCAGTGGGCTAGCGGGAGTGTCAGATACGCAGTATTTT. This gives the protein CSGLAGVSDTQYF.

This clonotype has more than one count but fewer than ten. V and J are TRBV12-3 or TRBV12-4 and TRBJ2-3; D is possibly TRBD2 (6 bases). Between the trimmed V and J ends, which lost 7 bases and 6 bases, there was a span of 8 bases. This CDR3 contains 11 residues. The DNA of the CDR3 is TGTGCCAGCACCCTAGCGGATACGCAGTATTTT. Protein sequence: CASTLADTQYF.

This sequence joins TRBV6-1 and TRBJ1-5; the D gene is possibly TRBD1 (5 bases). Trimming left V 7 bases short and J 5 bases short, with 18 bases between. From germline, CDR1 is MNHNS and CDR2 SASEGT. The CDR3 length is 15 residues. The CDR3 loop reads CASTFKRTPDQPQHF. For the CDR3, the DNA is TGTGCCAGCACCTTTAAGAGGACACCAGATCAGCCCCAGCATTTT.

This clonotype was counted between two and nine times. This chain joins TRBV20-1 and TRBJ2-5; D possibly corresponds to TRBD1 (6 bases). The V end was cut by 6 bases, the J end by 2 bases, with 16 bases between. The CDR3 runs to 14 residues. Per germline, CDR1 DFQATT and CDR2 SNEGSKA (reference sequence). CDR3: CSASTGTRQETQYF. In nucleotides, the CDR3 is TGCAGTGCGAGCACCGGGACACGACAAGAGACCCAGTACTTC.

The chain combines TRBV20-1 with TRBJ1-5; D ambiguous. This CDR3 has 13 amino acids. V was clipped by 7 bases and J by 0 bases, with 10 bases between them. Germline CDR1 reads DFQATT; CDR2 reads SNEGSKA (reference sequence). CDR3 sequence reads: CSVLENSNQPQHF. CDR3 nucleotide sequence: TGCAGTGTGTTGGAAAATAGCAATCAGCCCCAGCATTTT.

This clonotype was found a few times. This chain uses TRBV12-3 or TRBV12-4 with TRBJ2-7; D not certain. CDR3 length equals 12 residues. V lost 4 bases to trimming and J lost 5 bases, with 9 bases between them. The CDR3 bases are TGTGCCAGCAGTTCCCTCATCCACGAGCAGTACTTC. Amino acids: CASSSLIHEQYF.

The chain combines TRBV2 with TRBJ2-1; tentatively, D is TRBD1 (5 bases). Between the trimmed V and J ends, which lost 4 bases and 3 bases, there was a span of 7 bases. The CDR3 is made up of 13 amino acids. CDR1 is SNHLY and CDR2 is FYNNEI in the germline V gene. CDR3 bases: TGTGCCAGCAGTGCCCAGGGCTACAATGAGCAGTTCTTC. Its translation is CASSAQGYNEQFF.

The chain carries TRBV6-5 and TRBJ2-3; D is unclear. V was shortened by 7 bases and J by 1 base, with 15 bases between the two germline ends. Germline V gives CDR1 MNHEY, CDR2 SVGAGI. The length of the CDR3 is 15 residues. In DNA form, the CDR3 reads TGTGCCAGCAAGCCAACGAGGACGGGCACAGATACGCAGTATTTT. It is translated as CASKPTRTGTDTQYF.